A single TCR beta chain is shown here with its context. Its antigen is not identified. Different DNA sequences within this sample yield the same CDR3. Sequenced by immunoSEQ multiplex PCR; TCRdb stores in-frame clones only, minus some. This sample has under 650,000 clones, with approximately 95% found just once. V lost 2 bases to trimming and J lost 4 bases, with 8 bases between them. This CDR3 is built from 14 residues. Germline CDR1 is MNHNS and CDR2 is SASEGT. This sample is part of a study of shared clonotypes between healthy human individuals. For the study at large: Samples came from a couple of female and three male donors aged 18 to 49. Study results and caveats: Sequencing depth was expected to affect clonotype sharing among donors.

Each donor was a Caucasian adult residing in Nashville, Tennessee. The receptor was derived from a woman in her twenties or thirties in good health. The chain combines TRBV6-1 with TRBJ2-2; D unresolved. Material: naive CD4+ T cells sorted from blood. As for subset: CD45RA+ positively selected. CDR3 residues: CASSEPGRTGELFF. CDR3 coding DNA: TGTGCCAGCAGTGAACCGGGCCGCACCGGGGAGCTGTTTTTT.